Below are 24 T cell receptor beta chains sequenced from a single sample in a study of shared clonotypes between healthy human individuals. Produced via immunoSEQ multiplex PCR; TCRdb's table is partial and in-frame only. The table includes 2 million or so clones, roughly 96% detected once. The sequenced sample was naive CD4+ T cells sorted from blood. Stated subset: CD45RA+ positively selected. These receptors were taken from a man in his late teens or twenties in good health.

The V and J genes are TRBV5-8 and TRBJ2-2; D may be TRBD1 (5 bases). The length of the CDR3 is 14 residues. V lost 3 bases to trimming and J lost 1 base, with 7 bases between them. CDR1 and CDR2 (germline): SGHTS, YDEGEE. The CDR3 coding sequence is TGTGCCAGCAGCTCCGGACAGAACACCGGGGAGCTGTTTTTT. Amino acids: CASSSGQNTGELFF.

The V call is TRBV25-1, the J call TRBJ2-7; 8 bases agree with TRBD2. V was pared by 2 bases and J by 4 bases, with 16 bases of the junction left unmatched. Germline CDR1 is MGHDK and CDR2 is SYGVNS. There are 18 residues in the CDR3. In DNA, the CDR3 is TGTGCCAGCAGTGAAGATTCTCTTACCCGGGGGGGCCGGTACGAGCAGTACTTC. Protein: CASSEDSLTRGGRYEQYF.

The J gene is TRBJ1-1, the V gene TRBV10-3, with 8 bases fitting TRBD1. The CDR3 runs to 14 residues. Trimming at V came to 3 bases and at J to 4 bases, leaving 4 bases not matched to a gene. CDR1 is ENHRY, CDR2 SYGVKD, per germline. The CDR3 loop reads CAISDQGAVTEAFF. Here the CDR3 DNA reads TGTGCCATCAGTGATCAGGGGGCGGTCACTGAAGCTTTCTTT.

The V call is TRBV7-8, the J call TRBJ1-6; a possible D gene is TRBD1 (5 bases). Trimming pared 7 bases from V and 4 bases from J, leaving 14 bases between. This CDR3 comprises 15 residues. Germline values: CDR1 SGHVS, CDR2 FQNEAQ. CDR3 bases: TGTGCCAGCATCGGGACGACAGAATATAATTCACCCCTCCACTTT. Protein: CASIGTTEYNSPLHF. The entire variable domain, with the rest obtained from reference TRBV7-8 and TRBJ1-6, is as follows: GAGVSQSPRYKVAKRGQDVALRCDPISGHVSLFWYQQALGQGPEFLTYFQNEAQLDKSGLPSDRFFAERPEGSVSTLKIQRTQQEDSAVYLCASIGTTEYNSPLHFGNGTRLTVT.

This chain links TRBV7-2 with TRBJ2-1, with 9 nucleotides matching TRBD2. CDR3 size: 15 residues. Germline V CDR1 and CDR2: SGHTA, FQGNSA. The trim removed 5 bases at V and 2 bases at J, leaving 4 bases unmatched. Here the CDR3 DNA reads TGTGCCAGCAGCAATAGCGGGGGACCCTACAATGAGCAGTTCTTC. It is translated as CASSNSGGPYNEQFF. Full variable domain (outside the CDR3, taken from reference TRBV7-2 and TRBJ2-1): GAGVSQSPSNKVTEKGKDVELRCDPISGHTALYWYRQSLGQGLEFLIYFQGNSAPDKSGLPSDRFSAERTGGSVSTLTIQRTQQEDSAVYLCASSNSGGPYNEQFFGPGTRLTVL.

The chain combines TRBV7-3 with TRBJ2-1, with a possible D match to TRBD1 (5 bases). Trimming cost V 5 bases and J 5 bases, with 13 bases left between them. The CDR3 runs 14 residues. CDR1 is SGHTA and CDR2 is FQGTGA in the germline V gene. Here the CDR3 DNA reads TGTGCCAGCAGCCCCAGGGCGAGTCACAATGAGCAGTTCTTC. It is translated as CASSPRASHNEQFF. Using reference TRBV7-3 and TRBJ2-1 for the parts outside the CDR3, the full variable domain is GAGVSQTPSNKVTEKGKYVELRCDPISGHTALYWYRQSLGQGPEFLIYFQGTGAADDSGLPNDRFFAVRPEGSVSTLKIQRTERGDSAVYLCASSPRASHNEQFFGPGTRLTVL.

The V and J genes are TRBV2 and TRBJ2-3, with 7 positions matching TRBD2. With 4 bases clipped from V and 0 bases from J, the junction kept 7 bases outside the gene matches. Germline V CDR1 and CDR2: SNHLY, FYNNEI. CDR3 length equals 16 residues. CDR3 protein: CASSATSGKSTDTQYF. The CDR3 DNA is TGTGCCAGCAGTGCCACAAGCGGGAAAAGCACAGATACGCAGTATTTT.

The chain has TRBV6-1 and TRBJ1-1; D perhaps matches TRBD1 (5 bases). CDR1 and CDR2 (germline): MNHNS, SASEGT. Trimming shortened V by 6 bases and J by 0 bases, and 8 bases separated the two germline ends. The CDR3 length is 13 residues. CDR3 DNA: TGTGCCAGCAGACGGGACTTGAACACTGAAGCTTTCTTT. It encodes CASRRDLNTEAFF.

Regarding this clone: Other DNA sequences of this sample code for an identical CDR3. The genes are TRBV28 and TRBJ2-3, with 9 bases fitting TRBD2. The CDR3 is 15 residues long. The trim removed 4 bases at V and 1 base at J, leaving 3 bases unmatched. The germline V gene has CDR1 MDHEN and CDR2 SYDVKM. The CDR3 spells CASSSRTSGTDTQYF. DNA for the CDR3: TGTGCCAGCAGTTCCCGGACTAGCGGCACAGATACGCAGTATTTT.

The chain employs TRBV4-2 and TRBJ2-2, with 8 positions matching TRBD1. The length of the CDR3 is 18 residues. CDR1 and CDR2 from the germline V gene are LGHNA and YNFKEQ. V was clipped by 0 bases and J by 3 bases; unmatched bases: 9. CDR3 region: CASSQDRKDREDTGELFF. The CDR3 DNA reads as TGTGCCAGCAGCCAAGATCGCAAGGACAGGGAGGACACCGGGGAGCTGTTTTTT.

The chain is built from TRBV27 and TRBJ1-3, with 7 bases matching TRBD1. The junction had 7 bases not matched to a gene; V was cut back by 8 bases and J by 0 bases. CDR1 MNHEY and CDR2 SMNVEV come from the germline V gene (reference sequence). This CDR3 is built from 15 residues. CDR3 in amino acids: CASGTQGTSGNTIYF. The CDR3 bases are TGTGCCAGCGGGACACAGGGGACCTCTGGAAACACCATATATTTT.

The V call is TRBV28, the J call TRBJ1-4; TRBD1 is a possible D gene (6 bases). Germline CDR1 reads MDHEN; CDR2 reads SYDVKM. Trimming shortened V by 5 bases and J by 7 bases, and 17 bases separated the two germline ends. This CDR3 has 15 amino acids. The CDR3 DNA is TGTGCCAGCAGTCCGGGGGGGGCGCTAGGTGAAAAACTGTTTTTT. This gives the protein CASSPGGALGEKLFF.

This chain joins TRBV28 and TRBJ2-7; D tentatively fits TRBD1 or TRBD2 (5 bases each). The CDR3 covers 13 residues. Trimming took off 7 bases at V and 4 bases at J, with 14 bases between the two ends. Germline CDR1 and CDR2: MDHEN and SYDVKM. The CDR3, as DNA: TGTGCCAGCATGAACGGGGCGCGGTACGAGCAGTACTTC. It yields the protein CASMNGARYEQYF.

This chain uses TRBV5-1 with TRBJ1-6, with no clear D. The CDR3 consists of 13 residues. CDR1 and CDR2 from the germline V gene are SGHRS and YFSETQ. V gave up 4 bases and J gave up 9 bases, with 11 bases separating them. The CDR3 loop is CASSPDLGSPLHF. DNA of the CDR3: TGCGCCAGCAGCCCCGATTTGGGTTCACCCCTCCACTTT.

For this clone: In the same sample, other DNA sequences code for this CDR3. The rearrangement links TRBV5-1 to TRBJ2-3, with D possibly TRBD1 on 5 matching bases. Germline CDR1 SGHRS, CDR2 YFSETQ. V gave up 2 bases and J gave up 4 bases, with 11 bases separating them. This CDR3 comprises 14 residues. The CDR3 region has the DNA TGCGCCAGCAGCTTACGGCAGGGCTCAGATACGCAGTATTTT. This sequence encodes CASSLRQGSDTQYF.

Comment on this clone: One end of the junction does not line up with germline, which may come from a read error. The rearrangement uses TRBV11-3 and TRBJ2-1; no firm D call. This CDR3 has 14 residues. Germline V CDR1 and CDR2: SGHNT, YENEEA. CDR3 amino acids: CASSLDGSNNEQFF. In DNA form, the CDR3 reads TGTGCCAGCAGCTTAGACGGCTCCAACAATGAGCAGTTCTTC.

V and J are TRBV7-2 and TRBJ1-2, with D tentatively TRBD1 (6 bases). The CDR3 contains 14 residues. V lost 1 base, J lost 5 bases, and 11 bases lay in between. Germline-derived CDR1 and CDR2 are SGHTA and FQGNSA. This CDR3 is CASSLGRGKYGYTF. CDR3 DNA: TGTGCCAGCAGCTTAGGAAGGGGGAAATATGGCTACACCTTC. The full variable domain, with the rest looked up from reference TRBV7-2 and TRBJ1-2, is GAGVSQSPSNKVTEKGKDVELRCDPISGHTALYWYRQSLGQGLEFLIYFQGNSAPDKSGLPSDRFSAERTGGSVSTLTIQRTQQEDSAVYLCASSLGRGKYGYTFGSGTRLTVV.

This clone occurred once. The genes are TRBV6-5 and TRBJ2-1, with D unclear. CDR3 size: 13 residues. Germline loops: CDR1 MNHEY, CDR2 SVGAGI. Trimming shortened V by 6 bases and J by 5 bases, and 11 bases separated the two germline ends. CDR3 amino acids: CASSRSYHNEQFF. Written as DNA, the CDR3 is TGTGCCAGCAGCCGAAGTTATCACAATGAGCAGTTCTTC.

The genes are TRBV10-3 and TRBJ2-3; 8 nucleotides align to TRBD2. Germline V gene data show CDR1 as ENHRY and CDR2 as SYGVKD. V was pared by 9 bases and J by 3 bases, with 5 bases of the junction left unmatched. There are 13 residues in the CDR3. CDR3 in DNA: TGTGCCATTGCGGGGGGCCATACAGATACGCAGTATTTT. Translated, it gives CAIAGGHTDTQYF.

This chain joins TRBV12-5 and TRBJ1-1; no definite D call. Trimming left V 7 bases short and J 5 bases short, with 11 bases between. This CDR3 is built from 12 residues. The germline V gene encodes CDR1 LGHNT and CDR2 FRNRAP. The CDR3 sequence: CASAQDGTEAFF. The CDR3 region has the DNA TGTGCTAGTGCCCAGGATGGGACTGAAGCTTTCTTT.

This clone was seen once. V gene TRBV7-3 combines with J gene TRBJ2-3, with D unresolved. V was clipped by 1 base and J by 4 bases, with 15 bases between them. Germline lookup yields CDR1 SGHTA and CDR2 FQGTGA. This CDR3 region has 16 residues. This CDR3 reads CASSLRTRKDADTQYF. CDR3 DNA sequence: TGTGCCAGCAGCTTAAGGACCAGAAAAGACGCAGATACGCAGTATTTT.

The gene calls are TRBV5-1 and TRBJ2-4; D is undetermined. CDR1 and CDR2 (germline): SGHRS, YFSETQ. This CDR3 spans 13 amino acids. V lost 0 bases and J lost 8, with 9 bases in between. CDR3 nucleotides: TGCGCCAGCAGCTTGGGGGTCCTGGACATTCAGTACTTC. The encoded protein is CASSLGVLDIQYF.

In the case of this clone: The sample holds other DNA sequences that translate to the same CDR3. V gene TRBV19 combines with J gene TRBJ2-2; D may be TRBD2 (5 bases). CDR1 is LNHDA and CDR2 is SQIVND in the germline V gene (reference sequence). The CDR3 contains 15 residues. Trimming stripped 1 base from V and 2 bases from J, with 8 bases between. CDR3 sequence reads: CASSIGLANTGELFF. The CDR3 DNA is TGTGCCAGTAGTATAGGTCTAGCCAACACCGGGGAGCTGTTTTTT.

The genes are TRBV19 and TRBJ2-1; tentative D call: TRBD2 (6 bases). The germline gives CDR1 LNHDA, CDR2 SQIVND (reference sequence). Trimming left V 7 bases short and J 4 bases short, with 14 bases between. The CDR3 is 14 amino acids. The CDR3 DNA sequence: TGTGCCAGTAAACGGAGGGAACTATACAATGAGCAGTTCTTC. It codes for CASKRRELYNEQFF.